This T cell receptor (beta chain) was sequenced in a study of T cells expressing NK-cell markers. About the research overall: Sorted CD3+CD56+NKG2C+, CD3+CD56+NKG2C- and CD3+CD56-NKG2C+ T cells provided the TCR beta repertoires.

It was by 5'RACE template switching with UMIs that TCR beta cDNA was made. Reanalyzing the 5' RACE reads, TCRdb keeps one entry per CDR3 protein, without DNA. Found here are over 350,000 distinct CDR3 sequences; the top ten clones hold about 10%. The CDR3 consists of 15 residues. On this clonotype itself: Its specificity is unknown.

Study-wide results and limits: NKG2C+ dominant clonotypes from 5 to 7 donors made up roughly 1.0-7.0% of CD8+ T cells.

Sequenced material: blood T cells: a sorted CD56 or NKG2C T cell subset, CD4+ or CD8+ T cells, or bulk PBMC T cells (not recorded which). This sequence was found in a woman aged 50 to 60 in good health. This chain connects TRBV12-3 or TRBV12-4 to TRBJ1-2; lacking DNA, the TRBD1 call made by TCRdb goes unchecked. The CDR3 loop is CASSLRGFSNYGYTF.